The rows below give T cell receptor beta chains drawn from one sample of a study of cytomegalovirus exposure and HLA in healthy donors. The protocol was immunoSEQ multiplex PCR, while the TCRdb copy is restricted to in-frame clones and leaves out a portion. The sample lists about 90,000 clones, approximately 60% occurring once. The sequenced material came from PBMCs. These receptors came from a woman aged 25 to 39 in good health and CMV-seropositive. Each CDR3 is given with its conserved first and last residue. The D gene is left open where the match is weak. Not all rows give a size; the values are once, few, many and, for expanded clones, a class.

>few|TRBV10-3|TRBJ2-7|TRBD2
TGTGCCATCAGTGACCCCGGGGATTTCGGGGGGGCTTACGAGCAGTACTTC
CAISDPGDFGGAYEQYF
>.|TRBV5-5|TRBJ1-2|TRBD1
TGTGCCAGCAGCCCACACCCGGACAGGGGGCAGTATGGCTACACCTTC
CASSPHPDRGQYGYTF
>once|TRBV4-1|TRBJ1-4|.
TGCGCCAGCTCGGTTGCTAATGAAAAACTGTTTTTT
CASSVANEKLFF
>once|TRBV30|TRBJ2-1|TRBD1
TGTGCCTGCTCTAGGGGGGCGGGACAGGCCAATGAGCAGTTCTTC
CACSRGAGQANEQFF
>.|TRBV28|TRBJ2-3|.
TGTGCCAGCAACGGGCCCCTACTACAGGGCAGCACAGATACGCAGTATTTT
CASNGPLLQGSTDTQYF
>.|TRBV7-2|TRBJ1-1|.
TGTGCCAGCAGCTTAGCCGGGCAGGGGAACACTGAAGCTTTCTTT
CASSLAGQGNTEAFF
>few|TRBV4-3|TRBJ2-3|.
TGCGCCAGCAGCCAAGATGGGCCCTTTGGCGGGGCTAGCACAGATACGCAGTATTTT
CASSQDGPFGGASTDTQYF
>.|TRBV7-9|TRBJ2-3|TRBD1
TGTGCCAGCAGCAGTGGACAGGGAGAGAGTGCAATTACGCAGTATTTT
CASSSGQGESAITQYF
>.|TRBV11-3|TRBJ1-1|TRBD1
TGTGCCGTCGGACAGGGGAACACTGAAGCTTTCTTT
CAVGQGNTEAFF
>.|TRBV6-1|TRBJ1-1|TRBD1
TGTGCCAGCGGGGACAGGGGGAACACTGAAGCTTTCTTT
CASGDRGNTEAFF
>.|TRBV5-1|TRBJ2-7|TRBD1
TGCGCCAGCAGCTTGGGGACAGGGAACTTCCACGAGCAGTACTTC
CASSLGTGNFHEQYF
>.|TRBV6-1|TRBJ2-3|.
TGTGCCAGCAGTGAGGCAGGGCATGATACGCAGTATTTT
CASSEAGHDTQYF
>.|TRBV20-1|TRBJ1-2|.
TGCAGTTCCGACAGTGGCTACACCTTC
CSSDSGYTF
>.|TRBV30|TRBJ2-3|TRBD1
TGTGCCTGGGCCGGGACAGGCCCAGATACGCAGTATTTT
CAWAGTGPDTQYF
>.|TRBV5-1|TRBJ2-2|.
TGCGCCAGCAGCTTGATGTCACTATTAGACACCGGGGAGCTGTTTTTT
CASSLMSLLDTGELFF
>.|TRBV28|TRBJ1-1|TRBD1
TGTGCCAGCAGTTTTCCCTTTGAGACAGGGGGCACTGAAGCTTTCTTT
CASSFPFETGGTEAFF
>.|TRBV10-2|TRBJ2-3|.
TGCGCCAGCAGTGATCTAGCTAGACGCACAGATACGCAGTATTTT
CASSDLARRTDTQYF
>.|TRBV15|TRBJ2-7|TRBD1
TGTGCCACCAGCAAAATATCCCGGGACAGCCTGTACGAGCAGTACTTC
CATSKISRDSLYEQYF
>.|TRBV29-1|TRBJ2-5|.
TGCAGCGTTGGAAGAGGGATCGGAGAGACCCAGTACTTC
CSVGRGIGETQYF
>.|TRBV5-1|TRBJ2-3|TRBD2
TGCGCCAGCAGCTTGGAACTAGCGGGGGGCACAGATACGCAGTATTTT
CASSLELAGGTDTQYF
>.|TRBV5-1|TRBJ2-5|TRBD1
TGCGCCAGCAGCTTGTTACCGGGACAGGGTAAAGAGACCCAGTACTTC
CASSLLPGQGKETQYF
>.|TRBV5-1|TRBJ2-7|.
TGCGCCAGCAGCATGGGTCACCGGGACACTGCCTACGAGCAGTACTTC
CASSMGHRDTAYEQYF
>few|TRBV7-9|TRBJ1-1|TRBD1
TGTGCCAGCAGCTCCCGGACAGGGGGCGGTGGGGCTAACACTGAAGCTTTCTTT
CASSSRTGGGGANTEAFF
>.|TRBV30|TRBJ1-2|.
TGTGCCTGGAGTAGCAGATGGGCCTCTAACTATGGCTACACCTTC
CAWSSRWASNYGYTF
>.|TRBV6-5|TRBJ1-1|.
TGTGCCAGCAGCAGGGGGAACACTGAAGCTTTCTTT
CASSRGNTEAFF
>.|TRBV7-8|TRBJ2-5|TRBD2
TGTGCCAGCAGCTTAGGCGGGGGATTCCAAGAGACCCAGTACTTC
CASSLGGGFQETQYF
>few|TRBV4-2|TRBJ1-4|.
TGTGCCAGCAGCCAAGACCTCGGGGCAACTAATGAAAAACTGTTTTTT
CASSQDLGATNEKLFF
>.|TRBV13|TRBJ1-2|TRBD1
TGTGCCAGCAGCTTAGGAGGGACAGACTATGGCTACACCTTC
CASSLGGTDYGYTF
>few|TRBV28|TRBJ2-3|TRBD1
TGTGCCAGCAGTCTGACAGGGGGCGCGACAGATACGCAGTATTTT
CASSLTGGATDTQYF
>.|TRBV28|TRBJ2-7|TRBD1
TGTGCCAGCAGATACGACAGGGGGGCCTACGAGCAGTACTTC
CASRYDRGAYEQYF
>.|TRBV11-2|TRBJ1-2|.
TGTGCCAGCAGTTCCACAGGGCCCTATGGCTACACCTTC
CASSSTGPYGYTF
>few|TRBV16|TRBJ1-4|.
TGTGCCAGCAACCCAGGTTTTGGAACTAATGAAAAACTGTTTTTT
CASNPGFGTNEKLFF
>once|TRBV5-1|TRBJ2-7|TRBD2
TGCGCCAGCAGGTCGGGGGGCTCCTACGAGCAGTACTTC
CASRSGGSYEQYF
>few|TRBV9|TRBJ2-1|.
TGTGCCAGCAGCCCCGCATGGGGCAGGGTCTACAATGAGCAGTTCTTC
CASSPAWGRVYNEQFF
>.|TRBV7-9|TRBJ1-2|TRBD1
TGTGCCAGCAGCCTGGGACAGACGCACTATGGCTACCCCTTC
CASSLGQTHYGYPF
>.|TRBV18|TRBJ1-6|.
TGTGCCAGCTCACCACCGGGGCAGCAACATAATTCACCCCTCCACTTT
CASSPPGQQHNSPLHF
>.|TRBV5-4|TRBJ2-2|TRBD2
TGTGCCAGCAGCTTGACGGGGGGAGGGACCGGGGAGCTGTTTTTT
CASSLTGGGTGELFF
>.|TRBV7-9|TRBJ2-2|TRBD2
TGTGCCAGCAGTTCGAGCGGGGGATTACCGGGGGAGCTGTTTTTT
CASSSSGGLPGELFF
>.|TRBV19|TRBJ2-7|TRBD1
TGTGCCAGTAGCGTCGACAGGGTCAGCTCCTACGAGCAGTACTTC
CASSVDRVSSYEQYF
>.|TRBV19|TRBJ2-3|TRBD2
TGTGCCAGTAGTACCGCCCCTAGCGGAAGCACAGATACGCAGTATTTT
CASSTAPSGSTDTQYF
>.|TRBV10-2|TRBJ1-2|.
TGCGCCAGCAGTGAGCGACAGAACCGGGGCTACACCTTC
CASSERQNRGYTF
>.|TRBV30|TRBJ1-6|.
TGTGCCCTGCGGGACTACTCCTCTAATTCACCCCTCCACTTT
CALRDYSSNSPLHF
>.|TRBV28|TRBJ1-5|.
TGTGCCAGCAGTCTAGAATTGGCGGGGCAGCCCCAGCATTTT
CASSLELAGQPQHF
>.|TRBV7-6|TRBJ2-5|TRBD2
TGTGCCAGCAGCCTCTCCCCGGTGAGCGGGGGGGCTTGGGAGACCCAGTACTTC
CASSLSPVSGGAWETQYF
>.|TRBV19|TRBJ2-7|TRBD1
TGTGCCAGTAGTTTCGGACAGGGATACGAGCAGTACTTC
CASSFGQGYEQYF
>.|TRBV7-2|TRBJ1-5|TRBD1
TGTGCCAGCAGCTTAGGGACAGGGTTCGGCAGCAATCAGCCCCAGCATTTT
CASSLGTGFGSNQPQHF
>.|TRBV18|TRBJ1-5|TRBD1
TGTGCCAGCTCATGTAGGACAGGTGGGGATCAGCCCCAGCATTTT
CASSCRTGGDQPQHF
>.|TRBV11-3|TRBJ1-1|.
TGTGCCAGCAGCCCCAAGGGGGGGACTGAAGCTTTCTTT
CASSPKGGTEAFF
>.|TRBV27|TRBJ2-7|.
TGTGCCAGCAGTCTGACCAGGGGTCGCTACGAGCAGTACTTC
CASSLTRGRYEQYF
>.|TRBV28|TRBJ1-1|TRBD1
TGTGCCAGCAGTTTACCATCGTCTCAGGGGGCGCCGGGAGGCACTGAAGCTTTCTTT
CASSLPSSQGAPGGTEAFF
>.|TRBV6-1|TRBJ1-5|TRBD1
TGTGCCAGCAGTGAAACCATACAGGGGTTCTATCAGCCCCAGCATTTT
CASSETIQGFYQPQHF
>few|TRBV19|TRBJ2-1|TRBD1
TGTGCCAGTACCCCGACAGGGGCCCCCTACAATGAGCAGTTCTTC
CASTPTGAPYNEQFF
>.|TRBV19|TRBJ2-2|.
TGTGCCAGTACCGCGGGGACGGGGACGAACACCGGGGAGCTGTTTTTT
CASTAGTGTNTGELFF
>few|TRBV30|TRBJ1-4|.
TGTGCCTGGAGTGCCATAGAGGGTGAAAAACTGTTTTTT
CAWSAIEGEKLFF
>.|TRBV2|TRBJ1-3|.
TGTGCCAGCAGGCGAGAGGGGGTCATTGGAAACACCATATATTTT
CASRREGVIGNTIYF
>once|TRBV5-1|TRBJ1-1|.
TGCGCCAGCAGCTTGGGGGACATCTCGGGGGAAGCTTTCTTT
CASSLGDISGEAFF
>.|TRBV6-5|TRBJ1-2|TRBD1
TGTGCCAGCAGTGGGACAGGGGCTAACTATGGCTACACCTTC
CASSGTGANYGYTF
>.|TRBV7-8|TRBJ1-1|.
TGTGCCAGCAGCTTAAACAAGGTGGGCCTTTCTGAAGCTTTCTTT
CASSLNKVGLSEAFF
>few|TRBV19|TRBJ1-1|TRBD1
TGTGCCAGTAGTATCGGGACAGGGAAAGCTTTCTTT
CASSIGTGKAFF
>few|TRBV27|TRBJ2-5|TRBD1
TGTGCCAGCAGTTTAGGGACAGGGGGCGGAAAGACCCAGTACTTC
CASSLGTGGGKTQYF